Listed below are T cell receptor beta chains from one sample, sequenced in a study of identical twins. MiXCR, run by TCRdb on the 5' RACE reads, gives a single entry per CDR3 protein. The sample includes fewer than 900,000 distinct CDR3 sequences, about 20% of them seen just once. These data also featured in a second study, about T cells expressing NK-cell markers.

The sample comprised PBMCs. All receptors come from a woman aged 18-29 years in good health. Both conserved end residues are part of each CDR3. A D gene is named only where the DNA matches it firmly. Some rows have no size entry. The others give once, few or many, or a class for an expanded clone.

CSAQRDNEQFF	TGCAGTGCCCAACGGGATAATGAGCAGTTCTTC	many	NA	TRBV20-1	TRBJ2-1
CAWRGMAGGNTGELFF	TGTGCCTGGAGGGGGATGGCTGGGGGCAACACCGGGGAGCTGTTTTTT	NA	NA	TRBV30	TRBJ2-2
CASSAFDGTYEQYF	TGTGCCAGCAGTGCCTTTGACGGTACCTACGAGCAGTACTTC	few	NA	TRBV27	TRBJ2-7
CASSIGRPGEAYEQYF	TGCGCCAGCAGTATTGGGCGGCCGGGAGAAGCCTACGAGCAGTACTTC	NA	NA	TRBV10-2	TRBJ2-7
CSIPSPVEARQFF	TGCAGCATCCCTAGTCCCGTTGAGGCCCGTCAGTTCTTC	NA	NA	TRBV29-1	TRBJ2-1
CSVVGFNEQFF	TGCAGCGTTGTAGGATTCAATGAGCAGTTCTTC	few	NA	TRBV29-1	TRBJ2-1
CATTLGGTDTQYF	TGTGCCACCACCCTAGGAGGCACAGATACGCAGTATTTT	few	NA	TRBV15	TRBJ2-3
CASSQDLAREDGYTF	TGCGCCAGCAGCCAAGATCTGGCCAGGGAGGATGGCTACACCTTC	NA	NA	TRBV4-3	TRBJ1-2
CASSKRDQPVRQYF	TGTGCCAGCAGCAAAAGGGACCAACCGGTGAGGCAGTATTTT	NA	NA	TRBV6-2/TRBV6-3	TRBJ2-3
CASSRLAGVYEQYF	TGTGCCAGCAGCCGACTAGCGGGAGTGTACGAGCAGTACTTC	few	TRBD2	TRBV6-1	TRBJ2-7
CASSSRSVNTEAFF	TGTGCCAGCAGCTCCAGGTCAGTGAACACTGAAGCTTTCTTT	few	NA	TRBV7-9	TRBJ1-1
CASSHKAGDLGGELFF	TGCGCCAGCAGCCACAAGGCCGGGGACTTGGGCGGGGAGCTGTTTTTT	NA	NA	TRBV5-1	TRBJ2-2
CASSIGQGAGHEQYF	TGTGCCAGTAGTATAGGTCAGGGGGCAGGTCACGAGCAGTACTTC	NA	TRBD1	TRBV19	TRBJ2-7
CASPANTEAFF	TGTGCCAGCCCGGCTAACACTGAAGCTTTCTTT	NA	NA	TRBV2	TRBJ1-1
CASSYTPRVYEQYF	TGTGCCAGCAGTTACACCCCTCGGGTCTACGAGCAGTACTTC	NA	NA	TRBV6-5	TRBJ2-7
CSVAKPGLAATDTQYF	TGCAGCGTAGCTAAACCGGGACTAGCGGCGACAGATACGCAGTATTTT	NA	TRBD2	TRBV29-1	TRBJ2-3
CASSRVGPRQSFRYEQYF	TGCGCCAGCAGCCGGGTCGGGCCGAGGCAGTCCTTCCGCTACGAGCAGTACTTC	few	NA	TRBV4-1	TRBJ2-7
CASSSPGLAAYNEQFF	TGTGCCAGCAGCTCTCCGGGACTAGCGGCCTACAATGAGCAGTTCTTC	few	TRBD2	TRBV12-3/TRBV12-4	TRBJ2-1
CASSQQAGLSTEAFF	TGCGCCAGCAGTCAACAAGCAGGGTTGTCCACTGAAGCTTTCTTT	NA	NA	TRBV4-1	TRBJ1-1
CASSLQFGTQYF	TGTGCCAGCAGCCTCCAGTTCGGTACGCAGTATTTT	few	NA	TRBV11-1	TRBJ2-3
CASSSGTFQTYEQYF	TGCGCCAGCAGCTCCGGGACCTTCCAGACGTACGAGCAGTACTTC	few	NA	TRBV5-1	TRBJ2-7
CSASGGPKLEAFF	TGCAGTGCTAGCGGGGGGCCGAAACTTGAAGCTTTCTTT	NA	NA	TRBV20-1	TRBJ1-1
CASSPGQVFNTGELFF	TGCGCCAGCAGCCCAGGACAGGTATTTAACACCGGGGAGCTGTTTTTT	NA	TRBD1	TRBV5-1	TRBJ2-2
CASSFGLEETQYF	TGTGCCAGCAGTTTCGGACTGGAAGAGACCCAGTACTTC	NA	NA	TRBV12-3/TRBV12-4	TRBJ2-5
CASSPLTAAYEQYF	TGTGCCAGCAGCCCGTTGACAGCTGCCTACGAGCAGTACTTC	many	NA	TRBV7-8	TRBJ2-7
CASRVNRAKGYEQYF	TGTGCCAGCAGGGTGAACAGGGCTAAGGGGTACGAGCAGTACTTC	few	NA	TRBV11-2	TRBJ2-7
CSATSGTNTGELFF	TGCAGTGCTACTAGCGGGACGAACACCGGGGAGCTGTTTTTT	many	TRBD2	TRBV20-1	TRBJ2-2
CASRSGGAYEQYF	TGCGCCAGCAGGTCGGGGGGGGCCTACGAGCAGTACTTC	few	TRBD2	TRBV5-1	TRBJ2-7
CASSLSGGVQETQYF	TGTGCTAGCAGCTTAAGCGGGGGGGTTCAAGAGACCCAGTACTTC	many	TRBD2	TRBV7-7	TRBJ2-5
CSAEIRTGNRETQYF	TGCAGTGCCGAGATAAGGACAGGGAATAGAGAGACCCAGTACTTC	NA	TRBD1	TRBV20-1	TRBJ2-5
CASRRLEAGVSYEQYF	TGTGCCAGCAGGCGACTTGAAGCGGGAGTAAGCTACGAGCAGTACTTC	few	TRBD2	TRBV7-9	TRBJ2-7
CASSSRGARESDNEQFF	TGCGCCAGCAGCTCCCGGGGGGCTCGGGAGTCTGACAATGAGCAGTTCTTC	NA	NA	TRBV5-1	TRBJ2-1
CSGGQNTDTQYF	TGCAGCGGGGGACAGAACACAGATACGCAGTATTTT	few	TRBD1	TRBV29-1	TRBJ2-3
CSARAATAYNEQFF	TGCAGTGCCAGAGCGGCGACCGCCTACAATGAGCAGTTCTTC	NA	NA	TRBV20-1	TRBJ2-1
CASSVQGVGELFF	TGTGCCAGCAGTGTGCAAGGGGTAGGGGAGCTGTTTTTT	few	NA	TRBV5-4	TRBJ2-2
CSVEEENTGELFF	TGCAGCGTTGAGGAGGAGAACACCGGGGAGCTGTTTTTT	NA	NA	TRBV29-1	TRBJ2-2
CSARVVRETEQYF	TGCAGTGCTAGAGTCGTCAGGGAGACGGAGCAGTACTTC	NA	NA	TRBV20-1	TRBJ2-7
CASSRGASSDTQYF	TGTGCCAGCAGCCGGGGGGCTTCCTCAGATACGCAGTATTTT	few	NA	TRBV12-3/TRBV12-4	TRBJ2-3
CASSPLTKRYEQFF	TGTGCCAGCAGTCCTTTGACCAAAAGGTATGAGCAGTTCTTC	few	NA	TRBV6-2/TRBV6-3	TRBJ2-1
CASSTEWSSGNTIYF	TGTGCCAGCAGCACAGAATGGAGCTCTGGAAACACCATATATTTT	NA	NA	TRBV7-9	TRBJ1-3
CASFDTGGSYEQYF	TGCGCCAGCTTCGACACAGGGGGGTCCTACGAGCAGTACTTC	few	TRBD1	TRBV5-1	TRBJ2-7
CASSLVQGDEKLFF	TGTGCCAGCAGCTTGGTTCAGGGGGATGAAAAACTGTTTTTT	NA	TRBD1	TRBV5-6	TRBJ1-4
CAISEARLAVYQETQYF	TGTGCCATCAGTGAGGCGCGACTAGCGGTGTACCAAGAGACCCAGTACTTC	NA	TRBD2	TRBV10-3	TRBJ2-5
CASSEARQDLHEQYF	TGTGCCAGCAGCGAAGCGCGCCAGGATTTACACGAGCAGTACTTC	NA	NA	TRBV6-1	TRBJ2-7
CASSLSGGHNQPQHF	TGTGCCAGCAGCTTGTCAGGGGGCCACAATCAGCCCCAGCATTTT	few	TRBD1	TRBV5-6	TRBJ1-5
CASSLVQGEQFF	TGTGCCAGCAGCTTAGTCCAGGGAGAGCAGTTCTTC	NA	NA	TRBV7-9	TRBJ2-1
CASSTNSDTQYF	TGTGCCAGTAGTACGAACTCAGATACGCAGTATTTT	few	NA	TRBV19	TRBJ2-3
CASSQVSRDNEKLFF	TGTGCCAGCAGCCAAGTGAGTCGGGATAATGAAAAACTGTTTTTT	NA	NA	TRBV4-2	TRBJ1-4
CASSVSRYEQYF	TGTGCCAGCAGTGTTAGCCGCTACGAGCAGTACTTC	few	NA	TRBV25-1	TRBJ2-7